The T cell receptor (beta chain) under discussion was sequenced for a study of T cell responses to AZD1222 COVID-19 vaccine. Study outcomes and limitations: All repertoire sampling was performed exclusively after the peak T cell response.

Only in-frame clones appear in the TCRdb table, and some are missing; sequencing was by immunoSEQ multiplex PCR. The sample consists of 100,000 to 120,000 clones, about 94% of them appearing once. The CDR3 runs to 16 residues. In the case of this clone: Its antigen is unknown.

The gene calls are TRBV21-1 and TRBJ2-5; the DNA was not compared with TRBD2, the D call given in the table. TRBV21-1 is recorded as a pseudogene. This clonotype was sampled from an adult who received the AZD1222 COVID-19 vaccine. The sample was peripheral blood, taken 28 days after the second AZD1222 dose. The CDR3 region is CASSPPGTSPQETQYF. DNA of the CDR3: TGTGCCAGCAGTCCACCCGGGACTAGCCCACAAGAGACCCAGTACTTC.